This passage covers 29 T cell receptor beta chains from one sample sequenced in a study of blood T cells in healthy people across ages. A second PCR, run for roughly 7 to 11 cycles, used a sample-barcoded 5' primer plus a J-beta primer mix. TCRdb reanalysed the 5' RACE reads using MiXCR and keeps one entry per CDR3 protein. The sample holds 550,000 to 600,000 distinct CDR3 sequences, 25% to 30% seen once. Sequencing used blood. The source is a woman in her 70s in good health.

DNA of the CDR3: TGTGCCAGCAAAACTAGCTCTGGGGCCAACGTCCTGACTTTC. This sequence encodes CASKTSSGANVLTF. This rearrangement joins TRBV7-2 to TRBJ2-6, with D tentatively TRBD2 (5 bases). CDR3 size: 14 residues. V gave up 7 bases and J gave up 0 bases, with 7 bases separating them. In germline, CDR1 is SGHTA, CDR2 FQGNSA.

This clonotype was counted only a few times. This chain uses TRBV21-1 with TRBJ1-2; TRBD1 is the table's D call and was not checked against the DNA. TRBV21-1 is assigned pseudogene status. The CDR3 spans 12 residues. Here the CDR3 reads CASSPRGSGYTF. CDR3 nucleotides: TGTGCCAGCAGCCCCAGGGGTTCTGGCTACACCTTC.

J is TRBJ2-3 and V is TRBV6-2 or TRBV6-3; D ambiguous. Trimming stripped 2 bases from V and 0 bases from J, with 6 bases between. The CDR3 spans 14 residues. CDR1 is MNHEY, CDR2 SVGEGT, per germline. The CDR3 loop reads CASSYPQSTDTQYF. For the CDR3, the DNA is TGTGCCAGCAGTTACCCGCAGAGCACAGATACGCAGTATTTT.

The chain combines TRBV6-2 or TRBV6-3 with TRBJ2-1; 10 bases fit TRBD2. With 4 bases clipped from V and 16 bases from J, the junction kept 4 bases outside the gene matches. This CDR3 is built from 11 residues. Germline lookup yields CDR1 MNHEY and CDR2 SVGEGT. The CDR3 nucleotides read TGTGCCAGCAGTTCTAGCGGGGGTCCCTTCTTC. It is translated as CASSSSGGPFF.

This clonotype was seen only a few times. V usage is TRBV4-3 and J usage is TRBJ2-4, with no clear D. The V gene's germline CDR1 is LGHNA and CDR2 YSLEER. V lost 0 bases to trimming and J lost 4 bases, with 10 bases between them. The CDR3 covers 15 residues. CDR3: CASSQEPGRKNIQYF. The CDR3 DNA reads TGCGCCAGCAGCCAAGAGCCGGGTAGGAAAAACATTCAGTACTTC.

V usage is TRBV29-1 and J usage is TRBJ1-4; D is ambiguous. The CDR3 contains 13 residues. Trimming shortened V by 7 bases and J by 2 bases, and 11 bases separated the two germline ends. Looked up from germline, CDR1 is SQVTM and CDR2 is ANQGSEA. In DNA, the CDR3 is TGCAGCGCCTCAGGATTTACTAATGAAAAACTGTTTTTT. It encodes CSASGFTNEKLFF.

This clonotype was counted a few times. Germline is not matched at one junction end, which may reflect a read error. The genes are TRBV4-3 and TRBJ2-1; possibly TRBD2 for D (6 bases). CDR3 length: 15 residues. Germline V lookup: CDR1 LGHNA, CDR2 YSLEER. This CDR3 is CASSQDRGSYNEQSF. CDR3 bases: TGCGCCAGCAGCCAAGATCGGGGGAGCTACAATGAGCAGTCCTTC.

The J gene is TRBJ2-3, the V gene TRBV7-2; D is possibly TRBD2 (5 bases). CDR1 and CDR2 (germline): SGHTA, FQGNSA. V lost 3 bases and J 2 bases, leaving 12 bases between the germline ends. The CDR3 extends over 15 amino acids. The DNA of the CDR3 is TGTGCCAGCAGCTTTAGACGGGGTAACACAGATACGCAGTATTTT. Translating it yields CASSFRRGNTDTQYF.

The rearrangement joins TRBV29-1 to TRBJ2-1, with D uncertain. Germline lookup yields CDR1 SQVTM and CDR2 ANQGSEA. Trimming took 4 bases from V and 0 from J, leaving 4 bases between them. This CDR3 is 12 amino acids long. CDR3 loop: CSVVFSYNEQFF. In nucleotides, the CDR3 is TGCAGCGTTGTCTTCTCCTACAATGAGCAGTTCTTC.

In its sample, this clonotype was seen a few times. The genes are TRBV6-5 and TRBJ2-4; perhaps TRBD2 as D (5 bases). Germline CDR1 reads MNHEY; CDR2 reads SVGAGI. This CDR3 comprises 18 residues. Trimming took off 2 bases at V and 11 bases at J, with 28 bases between the two ends. The CDR3 region is CASSYAEGSGHHGQVQYF. CDR3 nucleotides: TGTGCCAGCAGTTACGCCGAGGGTTCGGGTCATCACGGGCAAGTTCAGTACTTC.

This clonotype has only a few counts. The chain employs TRBV11-2 and TRBJ2-6, with D possibly called TRBD1 or TRBD2 (6 bases each). The CDR3 has 18 residues. Trimming took off 4 bases at V and 0 bases at J, with 16 bases between the two ends. Germline CDR1 SGHAT, CDR2 FQNNGV. The CDR3 DNA follows: TGTGCCAGCAGCTCGTTGGGGGGCCGAAGCTCTGGGGCCAACGTCCTGACTTTC. Residues: CASSSLGGRSSGANVLTF.

V usage is TRBV20-1 and J usage is TRBJ1-2; the match to TRBD1 covers 7 bases. V dropped 3 bases and J dropped 6; count of bases not matched to a gene: 13. Germline CDR1 DFQATT, CDR2 SNEGSKA (reference sequence). The CDR3 extends over 15 amino acids. The CDR3 is CSASTDREGKDGYTF. CDR3 DNA: TGCAGTGCTAGTACCGACAGGGAAGGGAAAGATGGCTACACCTTC.

The table lists this clonotype with a few counts. This chain joins TRBV30 and TRBJ1-2; the D is unclear. Germline CDR1 is GTSNPN and CDR2 is SVGIG (reference sequence). The CDR3 has 12 amino acids. Trimming removed 2 bases from V and 2 bases from J, with 6 bases in between. The CDR3 is CAWSLENYGYTF. Written as DNA, the CDR3 is TGTGCCTGGAGTCTAGAAAACTATGGCTACACCTTC.

Only a few counts were recorded for this clonotype. The rearrangement uses TRBV21-1 and TRBJ2-2; the table's D call, TRBD1, was not checked against the DNA. TRBV21-1 is tagged as a pseudogene. This CDR3 region has 16 residues. CDR3 in amino acids: CASSIAGSQNTGELFF. In nucleotides, the CDR3 is TGTGCCAGCAGCATCGCCGGGAGCCAGAACACCGGGGAGCTGTTTTTT.

In this sample, this clonotype turned up once. The chain carries TRBV7-3 and TRBJ1-4; D not certain. Per germline, CDR1 SGHTA and CDR2 FQGTGA. The CDR3 covers 13 residues. V dropped 5 bases and J dropped 5 bases, with 9 bases sitting between them. CDR3 coding DNA: TGTGCCAGCAGCGAGAACAGAAATGAAAAACTGTTTTTT. Protein sequence: CASSENRNEKLFF.

Comments on this clonotype: A much larger clone lies a single base off, so this may be a read error. This chain joins TRBV9 and TRBJ2-7; 7 nucleotides agree with TRBD1. Germline loops: CDR1 SGDLS, CDR2 YYNGEE. The length of the CDR3 is 17 residues. CDR3 loop: CASSVAPRGSSYNEQLF. In DNA, the CDR3 is TGTGCCAGCAGCGTAGCCCCCAGGGGGAGCTCCTACAATGAGCAGCTCTTC.

The chain employs TRBV11-3 and TRBJ2-1, with D possibly matching TRBD2 (6 bases). The length of the CDR3 is 16 residues. The V gene lost 4 bases and the J gene lost 7 bases, with 20 bases spanning the gap. Germline CDR1 is SGHNT and CDR2 is YENEEA. The CDR3 DNA reads as TGTGCCAGCAGCTCCCCTAGCGATCTGTTTGGGAATGAGCAGTTCTTC. Its protein product is CASSSPSDLFGNEQFF.

The chain has TRBV10-2 and TRBJ1-3; D not resolved. This CDR3 is 13 amino acids long. Germline V lookup: CDR1 WSHSY, CDR2 SAAADI. The V and J ends lost 3 bases and 4 bases respectively, with 7 bases between them. This CDR3 reads CASSESEGNTIYF. Written as DNA, the CDR3 is TGCGCCAGCAGTGAATCAGAGGGAAACACCATATATTTT.

In nucleotides, the CDR3 is TGTGCCACCAGTGATCCCACGACGGGACGCACGGCGGGGCAGTTCTTC. This gives the protein CATSDPTTGRTAGQFF. The chain joins TRBV24-1 to TRBJ2-1, with D possibly called TRBD1 or TRBD2 (5 bases each). From germline, CDR1 is KGHDR and CDR2 SFDVKD. This CDR3 has 16 amino acids. Trimming left V 3 bases short and J 12 bases short, with 23 bases between.

This clonotype has just a few counts. The chain couples TRBV5-1 to TRBJ2-1; 13 positions match TRBD2. CDR1 SGHRS and CDR2 YFSETQ come from the germline V gene. This CDR3 comprises 16 residues. With V trimmed by 5 bases and J by 2 bases, 4 bases remained unmatched. The CDR3 loop reads CASRETSGGPYNEQFF. The CDR3 nucleotides read TGCGCCAGCAGAGAGACTAGCGGGGGGCCCTACAATGAGCAGTTCTTC.

This chain uses TRBV12-3 or TRBV12-4 with TRBJ2-7; the match to TRBD2 covers 7 bases. V lost 0 bases, J lost 3 bases, and 2 bases stayed unmatched. The CDR3 has 14 residues. The CDR3 spells CASSLAGLLYEQYF. For the CDR3, the DNA is TGTGCCAGCAGTTTAGCGGGACTACTCTACGAGCAGTACTTC.

This chain links TRBV12-3 or TRBV12-4 with TRBJ1-5; unclear D gene. The CDR3 is 13 residues long. V shed 7 bases and J shed 9 bases, with 16 bases lying between them. DNA for the CDR3: TGTGCCAGCACCCAAGGGAGTTCGCGGCCCCAGCATTTT. Translation: CASTQGSSRPQHF.

The chain is built from TRBV29-1 and TRBJ2-3; the D gene could be TRBD1 or TRBD2 (7 bases each). Germline-derived CDR1 and CDR2 are SQVTM and ANQGSEA. The V end lost 0 bases, the J end lost 1 base, and 11 bases lay between the germline ends. The CDR3 sequence is 15 residues long. The CDR3 sequence is CSVEDPGGGTDTQYF. In DNA form, the CDR3 reads TGCAGCGTTGAAGACCCAGGGGGGGGCACAGATACGCAGTATTTT.

The J gene is TRBJ2-1, the V gene TRBV12-5; 11 bases map to TRBD1. The V gene's germline CDR1 is LGHNT and CDR2 FRNRAP. Germline trimming cut 6 bases from V and 8 bases from J; bases unmatched to any gene: 12. This CDR3 spans 16 amino acids. The DNA of the CDR3 is TGTGCTAGTGGCCATTGGAGGACAGGGGGCGGGGATGAGCAGTTCTTC. Its translation: CASGHWRTGGGDEQFF.

The gene calls are TRBV7-9 and TRBJ2-3, with 8 bases identical to TRBD2. CDR1 and CDR2 from the germline V gene are SEHNR and FQNEAQ (reference sequence). Unmatched junction bases numbered 7, after V lost 2 bases and J lost 6 bases. This CDR3 is built from 15 residues. The CDR3 protein is CASSLSQTSDDTQYF. For the CDR3, the DNA is TGTGCCAGCAGCTTATCGCAGACTAGCGACGATACGCAGTATTTT.

CDR3 DNA sequence: TGTGCCAGCAGCTTTCGACAGGGGTCCTACAATGAGCAGTTCTTC. Residues: CASSFRQGSYNEQFF. The chain carries TRBV7-9 and TRBJ2-1, with 8 bases lining up with TRBD1. Trimming took 3 bases from V and 1 from J; bases not matched to a gene: 2. CDR1 is SEHNR, CDR2 FQNEAQ, per germline (reference sequence). This CDR3 region has 15 residues.

At least ten counts were recorded for this clonotype. The chain employs TRBV5-5 and TRBJ2-5; perhaps TRBD2 as D (6 bases). This CDR3 has 16 residues. The germline V and J ends were trimmed by 2 bases and 4 bases, with 18 bases remaining between them. The germline V gene encodes CDR1 SGHKS and CDR2 YYEKEE (reference sequence). In nucleotides, the CDR3 is TGTGCCAGCAGCTTCTCGAGGACCCTGGGGGGAGAGACCCAGTACTTC. This translates into CASSFSRTLGGETQYF. The variable domain in full, completed from reference TRBV5-5 and TRBJ2-5, reads DAGVTQSPTHLIKTRGQQVTLRCSPISGHKSVSWYQQVLGQGPQFIFQYYEKEERGRGNFPDRFSARQFPNYSSELNVNALLLGDSALYLCASSFSRTLGGETQYFGPGTRLLVL.

The rearrangement links TRBV29-1 to TRBJ2-3, with 9 positions matching TRBD2. The V and J ends lost 7 bases and 6 bases, in that order; junction bases with no gene match: 11. There are 14 residues in the CDR3. Germline V lookup: CDR1 SQVTM, CDR2 ANQGSEA. The CDR3 loop is CSGNSGSRTDTQYF. The CDR3 DNA reads TGCAGCGGCAATAGCGGGAGTAGGACGGATACGCAGTATTTT.

This chain joins TRBV20-1 and TRBJ2-3; 11 bases agree with TRBD2. Per the germline V gene, CDR1 is DFQATT and CDR2 is SNEGSKA (reference sequence). This CDR3 comprises 12 residues. V shed 7 bases and J 7 bases; nucleotides not matched to a gene: 4. Written as DNA, the CDR3 is TGCAGTGTCGGGACTAGCGGTAATACGCAGTATTTT. This sequence encodes CSVGTSGNTQYF.